The 20 T cell receptor beta chains presented below share a single source sample, sequenced in a study of immune characterization of retroperitoneal liposarcoma. TCRdb reanalysed the PCR reads using MiXCR and keeps one entry per CDR3 protein. The sample has roughly 10,000 distinct CDR3 sequences; around a quarter are singletons. What was sequenced was tumor tissue. The receptor set was obtained from a male donor with retroperitoneal liposarcoma.

This clonotype was seen more than once but under ten times. In DNA form, the CDR3 reads TGTGCCAGCAGTTTTTTTCAGGGTGGGAATGAGCAGTACTTC. Protein product: CASSFFQGGNEQYF. J is TRBJ2-1 and V is TRBV12-3 or TRBV12-4; possible D gene TRBD1, 5 bases. The tail of the sequence fits TRBJ2-7 better, so the J call may be wrong. The CDR3 covers 14 residues.

The V gene is TRBV7-2, the J gene TRBJ2-5, with 9 bases fitting TRBD1. The CDR3 sequence is 15 residues long. The J segment lost 11 bases and the V segment lost 5 bases, leaving 15 bases of the junction unmatched. The germline CDR1 and CDR2 sequences are SGHTA and FQGNSA. This CDR3 is CASSPGTGPFNEQYF. In DNA form, the CDR3 reads TGTGCCAGCAGCCCCGGGACAGGGCCTTTTAATGAGCAGTACTTC. Together with reference TRBV7-2 and TRBJ2-5, the CDR3 gives the full variable domain: GAGVSQSPSNKVTEKGKDVELRCDPISGHTALYWYRQSLGQGLEFLIYFQGNSAPDKSGLPSDRFSAERTGGSVSTLTIQRTQQEDSAVYLCASSPGTGPFNEQYFGPGTRLLVL.

The chain uses TRBV4-1 and TRBJ2-1; D is undetermined. CDR1 and CDR2 from the germline V gene are MGHRA and YSYEKL. The CDR3 consists of 14 residues. V was trimmed by 4 bases and J by 13 bases, leaving 20 bases between them. CDR3 protein: CASSPRVGLETQFF. The CDR3 region has the DNA TGCGCCAGCAGCCCTAGAGTAGGGTTGGAGACCCAGTTCTTC.

This clonotype was counted ten times or more. The rearrangement links TRBV6-1 to TRBJ1-4; a weak D match, TRBD1 (5 bases). Trimming shortened V by 5 bases and J by 7 bases, and 23 bases separated the two germline ends. This CDR3 region has 17 residues. Germline V gives CDR1 MNHNS, CDR2 SASEGT. The DNA for the CDR3 is TGTGCCAGCAGTAGAGCCCCCGTTGGCGGGGGTGGTGAAAAACTGTTTTTT. Its translation is CASSRAPVGGGGEKLFF.

Within the sample, this clonotype is medium-sized. In DNA form, the CDR3 reads TGTGCCAGCAGTTTAAGGCAGCTAGAGACCCAGTACTTC. Its protein product is CASSLRQLETQYF. The V and J genes are TRBV12-3 or TRBV12-4 and TRBJ2-5, with no clear D. The germline V and J ends were trimmed by 2 bases and 4 bases, with 8 bases remaining between them. CDR3 length equals 13 residues.

This chain joins TRBV12-3 or TRBV12-4 and TRBJ1-5, with a weak D call TRBD1 (5 bases). The CDR3 has 12 amino acids. Trimming left V 2 bases short and J 6 bases short, with 5 bases between. CDR3 residues: CASSLRGQPQHF. The CDR3 DNA follows: TGTGCCAGCAGTTTAAGGGGTCAGCCCCAGCATTTT.

This clonotype was recorded many times. V and J are TRBV6-1 and TRBJ2-3, with D possibly being TRBD1 (5 bases). Per the germline V gene, CDR1 is MNHNS and CDR2 is SASEGT. CDR3 size: 15 residues. The V end was cut by 5 bases, the J end by 0 bases, with 12 bases between. The CDR3: CASSYQGWSTDTQYF. The CDR3 nucleotides are TGTGCCAGCAGTTATCAGGGATGGAGCACAGATACGCAGTATTTT.

This clonotype came up many times. The V and J genes are TRBV7-2 and TRBJ1-6; D is perhaps TRBD1 (5 bases). Germline-derived CDR1 and CDR2 are SGHTA and FQGNSA. The CDR3 covers 16 residues. With 3 bases removed from V and 9 bases from J, the gap between germline ends came to 18 bases. The CDR3 sequence: CASSLGGARFSSPLHF. The CDR3 region has the DNA TGTGCCAGCAGCTTGGGAGGGGCCAGGTTTAGTTCACCCCTCCACTTT.

The chain uses TRBV6-6 and TRBJ2-1, with 7 bases lining up with TRBD1. Germline CDR1 and CDR2: MNHNY and SVGAGI (reference sequence). The CDR3 totals 14 residues. Trimming cost V 2 bases and J 10 bases; bases outside gene matches: 8. CDR3: CASSYGQGGYEQFF. As DNA, the CDR3 is TGTGCCAGCAGTTACGGTCAAGGGGGCTACGAGCAGTTCTTC.

This clonotype turned up a few times. One end of the junction is discordant with germline, which a read error may explain. The V gene is TRBV5-3, the J gene TRBJ2-1; D is undetermined. TRBV5-3 falls under the ORF class, with uncertain function. This CDR3 is 14 amino acids long. CDR3 region: CASSFQLVYNEQFF. DNA of the CDR3: TGTGCCAGCAGCTTCCAACTGGTATACAATGAGCAGTTCTTC.

The rearrangement links TRBV6-1 to TRBJ2-1; 8 bases map to TRBD2. The germline V gene has CDR1 MNHNS and CDR2 SASEGT. The V gene end was trimmed by 4 bases and the J gene end by 13 bases; junction bases not matched to a gene: 15. This CDR3 is built from 15 residues. CDR3 protein: CASSALAGPQETQFF. The CDR3, as DNA: TGTGCCAGCAGTGCCCTAGCGGGTCCTCAAGAGACCCAGTTCTTC.

The chain links TRBV6-1 to TRBJ2-1; D not certain. The J call may be faulty, since TRBJ2-7 better matches the DNA end. The CDR3 has 10 residues. The germline V gene has CDR1 MNHNS and CDR2 SASEGT. The CDR3 sequence: CASSYNEQYF. The CDR3 nucleotides read TGTGCCAGCTCCTACAATGAGCAGTACTTC.

The chain is built from TRBV4-1 and TRBJ2-1; D perhaps matches TRBD1 (6 bases). The CDR3 extends over 13 amino acids. Germline loops: CDR1 MGHRA, CDR2 YSYEKL. V lost 4 bases to trimming and J lost 10 bases, with 14 bases between them. This CDR3 is CASSPTGPYEQFF. The CDR3 DNA reads as TGCGCCAGCAGCCCTACAGGGCCGTACGAGCAGTTCTTC.

This clonotype has a count of ten or more. A read error may produce the germline difference seen at one junction end. The chain has TRBV7-7 and TRBJ2-1; possibly TRBD1 or TRBD2 for D (5 bases each). CDR1 and CDR2 from the germline V gene are SSHAT and FNYEAQ (reference sequence). This CDR3 has 15 amino acids. The DNA for the CDR3 is TGTGCTAGCAGCTTATACGGCGGCCAGGGAGAGACCCAGTTCTTC. The encoded protein is CASSLYGGQGETQFF.

About this clonotype itself: This may be a read error, as it is one base from a much larger clone. V is TRBV7-4 and J is TRBJ2-5, with TRBD2 matching over 9 bases. The CDR3 totals 17 residues. Germline V lookup: CDR1 SGHVT, CDR2 SQSDAQ. Trimming at V came to 2 bases and at J to 1 base, leaving 8 bases not matched to a gene. CDR3 in amino acids: CASSLFRLAGSQETQYF. The CDR3 DNA reads TGTGCCAGCAGCTTATTTAGGCTAGCGGGAAGCCAAGAGACCCAGTACTTC.

This clonotype was seen a few times. The chain is built from TRBV6-1 and TRBJ1-1; D possibly corresponds to TRBD1 (5 bases). The germline V gene has CDR1 MNHNS and CDR2 SASEGT. This CDR3 is 13 amino acids long. Trimming pared 11 bases from V and 3 bases from J, leaving 16 bases between. The DNA for the CDR3 is TGTGCCGCCAACAGGCTATTGGACACTGAAGCTTTCTTT. This codes for CAANRLLDTEAFF.

The V and J genes are TRBV6-1 and TRBJ2-2; possible D gene TRBD2, 7 bases. Germline V gene sequence: CDR1 MNHNS, CDR2 SASEGT. CDR3 size: 16 residues. V lost 7 bases and J lost 1, with 16 bases in between. The CDR3 reads CASNEGGHLNTGELFF. The CDR3 DNA reads as TGTGCCAGCAACGAGGGGGGGCACCTGAACACCGGGGAGCTGTTTTTT.

A few counts support this clonotype. The chain couples TRBV10-3 to TRBJ1-5; D is possibly TRBD1 (6 bases). V was shortened by 5 bases and J by 3 bases, with 8 bases between the two germline ends. Germline V lookup: CDR1 ENHRY, CDR2 SYGVKD. This CDR3 region has 13 residues. CDR3 amino acids: CAISKGDNQPQHF. The CDR3 DNA is TGTGCCATCAGTAAGGGGGACAATCAGCCCCAGCATTTT.

This clonotype is labeled as medium-sized. The chain uses TRBV6-1 and TRBJ2-1; D tentatively fits TRBD1 or TRBD2 (5 bases each). Trimming removed 1 base from V and 13 bases from J, with 17 bases in between. Germline CDR1 reads MNHNS; CDR2 reads SASEGT. The CDR3 is made up of 14 amino acids. The CDR3 here is CASSEGGTLETQFF. The CDR3 region has the DNA TGTGCCAGCAGTGAAGGTGGGACCCTGGAGACCCAGTTCTTC.

Relative to its sample, this clonotype is medium-sized (0.01 to 0.1%). The rearrangement joins TRBV6-1 to TRBJ2-3; the match to TRBD2 covers 15 bases. V shed 5 bases and J 5 bases; nucleotides not matched to a gene: 5. The germline V gene has CDR1 MNHNS and CDR2 SASEGT. The CDR3 has 16 residues. Here the CDR3 DNA reads TGTGCCAGCAGTCGCGGGACTAGCGGGGGGTTAGATACGCAGTATTTT. This gives the protein CASSRGTSGGLDTQYF.